This TCR beta chain was sequenced in a study of T cells in Graves' hyperthyroidism and ophthalmopathy. Study information: Peripheral blood sampling occurred at initial diagnosis, before any treatment.

Comment on this clonotype: Its matching antigen is unknown.

The study, taken as a whole, reports: Most expanded thyroid clonotypes above 0.001 recurred in blood.

From RNA transcripts, TCR beta CDR3 regions were amplified. The HTBI primer set was used in a first-round RT-PCR of the TCR CDR3. MiXCR, run by TCRdb on the multiplex PCR reads, gives a single entry per CDR3 protein. The sample includes approximately 620,000 distinct CDR3 sequences, about 15% seen only once; the top ten take around 5.4%. Uncontrolled infection, other autoimmune disease, pregnancy or lactation disqualified patients from enrolment. The receptor comes from a woman aged 25 to 39 with Graves' hyperthyroidism that later progressed to Graves' ophthalmopathy. Sequencing input: blood.

The CDR3 coding sequence is TGTGCCAGCAGCGCCCCGTCGGGGGGCAACGACGAGCAGTACTTC. Encoded protein: CASSAPSGGNDEQYF. The chain recombines TRBV9 with TRBJ2-7; D is perhaps TRBD2 (7 bases). The CDR3 covers 15 residues. In germline, CDR1 is SGDLS, CDR2 YYNGEE. Trimming shortened V by 3 bases and J by 5 bases, and 18 bases separated the two germline ends.